The 17 T cell receptor beta chains presented below share a single source sample, sequenced in a study of blood T cell repertoires in COVID-19. The protocol was immunoSEQ multiplex PCR, while the TCRdb copy is restricted to in-frame clones and leaves out a portion. The sample includes roughly 91,000 clones, approximately 82% of them seen just once. The specimen sequenced was peripheral blood. All receptors come from a woman of 80 years or more with acute or convalescent COVID-19.

The rearrangement joins TRBV11-2 to TRBJ1-2, with 7 nucleotides matching TRBD1. This CDR3 contains 11 residues. The junction had 2 bases not matched to a gene; V was cut back by 5 bases and J by 8 bases. Germline CDR1 reads SGHAT; CDR2 reads FQNNGV. CDR3 bases: TGTGCCAGCAGCCCGGGACAGGGCTACACCTTC. It yields the protein CASSPGQGYTF.

The V gene is TRBV29-1, the J gene TRBJ1-2; weak D call: TRBD1 (5 bases). Deletions cut 0 bases from V and 8 bases from J, with 22 bases between. CDR1 and CDR2 from the germline V gene are SQVTM and ANQGSEA. CDR3 length equals 16 residues. CDR3 DNA sequence: TGCAGCGTTGAAGACCCCCAGGGTCCCGCGAGACAGGGCTACACCTTC. Protein product: CSVEDPQGPARQGYTF.

Written as DNA, the CDR3 is TGCGCCAGCAGCCAAGAAGGGGGCTCAAGCAACTATGGCTACACCTTC. It is translated as CASSQEGGSSNYGYTF. The chain carries TRBV4-1 and TRBJ1-2, with TRBD1 matching 7 bases. V was clipped by 0 bases and J by 2 bases; unmatched bases: 6. The germline V gene encodes CDR1 MGHRA and CDR2 YSYEKL. CDR3 length: 16 amino acids.

This sequence joins TRBV6-1 and TRBJ1-2, with D perhaps matching TRBD1 (6 bases). Per germline, CDR1 MNHNS and CDR2 SASEGT. The CDR3 totals 15 residues. The ends were cut back, 0 bases at V and 5 bases at J, with 13 bases in the middle. The CDR3 loop reads CASSEADSQGYGYTF. The CDR3 DNA sequence: TGTGCCAGCAGTGAAGCGGACAGTCAGGGGTATGGCTACACCTTC.

The chain uses TRBV7-9 and TRBJ2-2; 7 positions agree with TRBD2. V was clipped by 9 bases and J by 1 base; unmatched bases: 11. The germline V gene encodes CDR1 SEHNR and CDR2 FQNEAQ (reference sequence). There are 16 residues in the CDR3. Here the CDR3 reads CAREKNQRGNTGELFF. The CDR3 coding sequence is TGTGCCAGGGAAAAGAACCAGCGGGGGAACACCGGGGAGCTGTTTTTT.

The rearrangement links TRBV6-5 to TRBJ1-6, with TRBD1 identical over 10 bases. Germline V CDR1 and CDR2: MNHEY, SVGAGI. The CDR3 sequence is 14 residues long. J lost 9 bases, V lost 9 bases, and 8 bases had no gene match. CDR3 sequence: CASFLGTGVSPLHF. The CDR3 nucleotides are TGTGCCAGTTTTTTAGGGACAGGGGTTTCACCCCTCCACTTT.

The chain uses TRBV18 and TRBJ2-2, with D hard to call. The CDR3 runs to 14 residues. The V end was cut by 0 bases, the J end by 8 bases, with 10 bases between. CDR1 and CDR2 (germline): KGHSH, LQKENI. CDR3 bases: TGTGCCAGCTCACCACCTCCAGCGCAGGGGGAGCTGTTTTTT. Translation: CASSPPPAQGELFF.

The chain combines TRBV19 with TRBJ2-1, with 8 positions matching TRBD1. CDR1 and CDR2 from the germline V gene are LNHDA and SQIVND (reference sequence). The CDR3 runs to 16 residues. V lost 5 bases to trimming and J lost 2 bases; unmatched junction nucleotides: 8. CDR3 DNA: TGTGCCAGTAGTCTGAGTGGGACAGGACCCTACAATGAGCAGTTCTTC. Amino acid sequence: CASSLSGTGPYNEQFF.

This chain links TRBV3-1 (or the pseudogene TRBV3-2) with TRBJ1-2, with 7 bases matching TRBD1. The CDR3 is made up of 16 amino acids. Germline V gene sequence: CDR1 LGHDT, CDR2 YNNKEL (reference sequence). J gave up 6 bases and V 0 bases, and 10 bases lay outside the gene matches. The CDR3 sequence: CASSQDGGRGSNGYTF. The CDR3 DNA sequence: TGTGCCAGCAGCCAAGATGGGGGCAGGGGGTCTAATGGCTACACCTTC.

This clone came up a few times. Sequence at one end of the junction differs from germline and may be a read error. The rearrangement joins TRBV27 to TRBJ2-5, with D tentatively TRBD1 (5 bases). The CDR3 has 13 amino acids. Germline V lookup: CDR1 MNHEY, CDR2 SMNVEV (reference sequence). Here the CDR3 reads CASRDTGEETQYF. DNA of the CDR3: TGTGCCAGCAGGGACACTGGGGAAGAAACCCAGTACTTC.

This chain links TRBV19 with TRBJ2-7; 10 bases line up with TRBD2. V lost 5 bases and J lost 2; bases outside the gene matches: 9. Germline lookup yields CDR1 LNHDA and CDR2 SQIVND (reference sequence). This CDR3 is built from 16 residues. In DNA, the CDR3 is TGTGCCAGTAGTTCAAGGACTAGCGGTGATACCTACGAGCAGTACTTC. As protein: CASSSRTSGDTYEQYF.

This sequence joins TRBV7-6 and TRBJ1-1; D call uncertain. Germline CDR1 SGHVS, CDR2 FNYEAQ. The CDR3 runs to 13 residues. Trimming pared 5 bases from V and 3 bases from J, leaving 10 bases between. The CDR3 nucleotides read TGTGCCAGCAGCCCTAGGACTGACACTGAAGCTTTCTTT. It specifies CASSPRTDTEAFF.

Comment on this clone: In the same sample, other DNA sequences code for this CDR3. The chain couples TRBV12-3 or TRBV12-4 to TRBJ1-2; no clear D. This CDR3 has 12 residues. V was pared by 2 bases and J by 5 bases, with 6 bases between. CDR3 sequence (DNA): TGTGCCAGCAGTTTAACGGGTTATGGCTACACCTTC. It specifies CASSLTGYGYTF.

The chain joins TRBV24-1 to TRBJ2-3; 9 bases agree with TRBD2. The ends lost 4 bases at V and 0 bases at J; junction bases unmatched: 4. CDR3 length equals 16 residues. CDR1 is KGHDR, CDR2 SFDVKD, per germline. CDR3 region: CATSEPSGISTDTQYF. The DNA of the CDR3 is TGTGCCACCAGTGAACCTAGCGGGATCAGCACAGATACGCAGTATTTT.

J is TRBJ1-1 and V is TRBV6-5; TRBD1 might be the D (5 bases). Deletions cut 2 bases from V and 8 bases from J, with 6 bases between. The CDR3 contains 11 residues. Germline V gene lookup returns CDR1 MNHEY and CDR2 SVGAGI. The CDR3 region is CASSYQGEAFF. CDR3 sequence (DNA): TGTGCCAGCAGTTACCAGGGAGAAGCTTTCTTT.

This clone has just one count. The J gene is TRBJ2-3, the V gene TRBV7-9, with D possibly TRBD2 on 6 matching bases. Germline V CDR1 and CDR2: SEHNR, FQNEAQ (reference sequence). Between the trimmed V and J ends, which lost 0 bases and 5 bases, there was a span of 12 bases. The CDR3 is 15 residues long. The CDR3: CASSLARDLKDTQYF. The CDR3 DNA sequence: TGTGCCAGCAGCTTAGCGCGGGACTTAAAAGATACGCAGTATTTT. Combining the CDR3 with reference TRBV7-9 and TRBJ2-3 gives the whole variable domain DTGVSQNPRHKITKRGQNVTFRCDPISEHNRLYWYRQTLGQGPEFLTYFQNEAQLEKSRLLSDRFSAERPKGSFSTLEIQRTEQGDSAMYLCASSLARDLKDTQYFGPGTRLTVL.

V and J are TRBV6-6 and TRBJ2-2; TRBD1 agrees at 10 bases. Germline CDR1 is MNHNY and CDR2 is SVGAGI (reference sequence). The CDR3 length is 15 residues. V gave up 6 bases and J gave up 1 base; unmatched junction bases: 2. In nucleotides, the CDR3 is TGTGCCAGCAGAAGGGACAGGGGGAACACCGGGGAGCTGTTTTTT. Residues: CASRRDRGNTGELFF.